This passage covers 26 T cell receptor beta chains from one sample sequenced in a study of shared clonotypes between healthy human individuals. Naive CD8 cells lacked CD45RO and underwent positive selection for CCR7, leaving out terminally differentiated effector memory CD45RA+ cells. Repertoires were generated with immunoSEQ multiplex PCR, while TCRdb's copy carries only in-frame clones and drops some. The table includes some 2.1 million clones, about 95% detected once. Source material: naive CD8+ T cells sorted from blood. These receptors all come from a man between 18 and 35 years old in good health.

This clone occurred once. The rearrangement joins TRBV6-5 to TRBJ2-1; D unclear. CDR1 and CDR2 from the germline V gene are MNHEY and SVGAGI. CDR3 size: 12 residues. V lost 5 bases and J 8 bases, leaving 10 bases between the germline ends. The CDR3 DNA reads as TGTGCCAGCAGTAATTACGTGGATGAGCAGTTCTTC. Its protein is CASSNYVDEQFF.

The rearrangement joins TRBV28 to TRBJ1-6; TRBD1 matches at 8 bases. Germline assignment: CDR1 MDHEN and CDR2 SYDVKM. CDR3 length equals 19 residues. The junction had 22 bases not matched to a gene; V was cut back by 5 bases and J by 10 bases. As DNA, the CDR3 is TGTGCCAGCAGTCCCCGACAGGGGTATGTCAAAATTTGGTTGTCACCCCTCCACTTT. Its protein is CASSPRQGYVKIWLSPLHF.

The CDR3 protein is CASSKTGGDEAFF. Here the CDR3 DNA reads TGTGCCAGCAGCAAGACAGGGGGCGATGAAGCTTTCTTT. The chain employs TRBV7-2 and TRBJ1-1; 10 bases agree with TRBD1. V trimming: 5 bases; J trimming: 7 bases; junction bases outside the gene matches: 4. Germline CDR1 and CDR2: SGHTA and FQGNSA. The CDR3 runs to 13 residues.

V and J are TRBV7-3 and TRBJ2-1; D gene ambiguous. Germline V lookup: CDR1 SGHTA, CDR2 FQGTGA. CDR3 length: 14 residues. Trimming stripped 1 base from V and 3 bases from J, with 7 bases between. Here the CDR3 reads CASSLRSSYNEQFF. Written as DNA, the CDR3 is TGTGCCAGCAGCTTAAGGTCCAGCTACAATGAGCAGTTCTTC.

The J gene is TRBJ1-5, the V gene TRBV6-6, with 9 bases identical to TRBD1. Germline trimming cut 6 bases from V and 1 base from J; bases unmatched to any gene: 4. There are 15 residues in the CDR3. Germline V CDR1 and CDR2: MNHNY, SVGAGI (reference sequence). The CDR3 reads CASRGQGGSNQPQHF. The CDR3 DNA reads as TGTGCCAGCAGGGGACAGGGAGGGAGCAATCAGCCCCAGCATTTT.

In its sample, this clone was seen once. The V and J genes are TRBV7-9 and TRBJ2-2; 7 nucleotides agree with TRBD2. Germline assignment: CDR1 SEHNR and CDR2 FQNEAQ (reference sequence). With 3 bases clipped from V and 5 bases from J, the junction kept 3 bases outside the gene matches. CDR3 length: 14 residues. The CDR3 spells CASSFTAGTGELFF. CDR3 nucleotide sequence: TGTGCCAGCAGCTTTACAGCGGGGACCGGGGAGCTGTTTTTT.

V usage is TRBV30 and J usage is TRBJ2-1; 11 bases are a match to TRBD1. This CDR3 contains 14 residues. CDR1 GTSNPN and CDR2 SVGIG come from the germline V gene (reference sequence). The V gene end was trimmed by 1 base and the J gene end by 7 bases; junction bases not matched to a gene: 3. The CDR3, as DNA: TGTGCCTGGAGTGCGGGACAGGGGGGAAATGAGCAGTTCTTC. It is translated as CAWSAGQGGNEQFF.

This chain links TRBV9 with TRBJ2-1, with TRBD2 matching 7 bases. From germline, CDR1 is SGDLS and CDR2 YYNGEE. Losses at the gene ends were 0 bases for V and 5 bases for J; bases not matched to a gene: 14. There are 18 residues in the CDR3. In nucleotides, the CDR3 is TGTGCCAGCAGCGTAGATCAAGTAGTCCTAGCGGCTAACAATGAGCAGTTCTTC. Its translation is CASSVDQVVLAANNEQFF. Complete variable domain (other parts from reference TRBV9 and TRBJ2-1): DSGVTQTPKHLITATGQRVTLRCSPRSGDLSVYWYQQSLDQGLQFLIQYYNGEERAKGNILERFSAQQFPDLHSELNLSSLELGDSALYFCASSVDQVVLAANNEQFFGPGTRLTVL.

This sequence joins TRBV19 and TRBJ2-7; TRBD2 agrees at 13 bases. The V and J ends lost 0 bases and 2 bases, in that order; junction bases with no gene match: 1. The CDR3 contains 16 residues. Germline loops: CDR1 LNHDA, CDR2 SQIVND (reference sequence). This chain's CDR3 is CASSIELAGGPYEQYF. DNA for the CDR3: TGTGCCAGTAGTATAGAACTAGCGGGAGGGCCCTACGAGCAGTACTTC. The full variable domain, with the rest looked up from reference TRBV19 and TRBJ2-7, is DGGITQSPKYLFRKEGQNVTLSCEQNLNHDAMYWYRQDPGQGLRLIYYSQIVNDFQKGDIAEGYSVSREKKESFPLTVTSAQKNPTAFYLCASSIELAGGPYEQYFGPGTRLTVT.

The CDR3 spells CASSSEWHYEQYF. DNA of the CDR3: TGCGCCAGCAGCTCGGAATGGCACTACGAGCAGTACTTC. The V call is TRBV5-1, the J call TRBJ2-7; D call uncertain. The length of the CDR3 is 13 residues. Trimming removed 3 bases from V and 3 bases from J, with 10 bases in between. Germline CDR1 reads SGHRS; CDR2 reads YFSETQ.

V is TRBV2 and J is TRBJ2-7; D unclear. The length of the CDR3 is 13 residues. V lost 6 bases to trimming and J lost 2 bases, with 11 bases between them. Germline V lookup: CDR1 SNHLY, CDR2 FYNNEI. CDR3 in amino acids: CASSDQVTYEQYF. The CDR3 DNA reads TGTGCCAGCAGCGATCAAGTAACCTACGAGCAGTACTTC.

The CDR3 nucleotides read TGTGCCAGTAGTGCCGGACTAGCGGGTTACGCAGATACGCAGTATTTT. Encoded protein: CASSAGLAGYADTQYF. The rearrangement uses TRBV19 and TRBJ2-3, with 11 bases that match TRBD2. This CDR3 region has 16 residues. The trim removed 5 bases at V and 4 bases at J, leaving 8 bases unmatched. Germline V gene sequence: CDR1 LNHDA, CDR2 SQIVND (reference sequence).

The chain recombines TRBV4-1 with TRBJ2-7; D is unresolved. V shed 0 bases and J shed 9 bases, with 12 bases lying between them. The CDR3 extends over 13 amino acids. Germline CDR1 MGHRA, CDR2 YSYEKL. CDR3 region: CASSQDPEDGQYF. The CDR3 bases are TGCGCCAGCAGCCAAGATCCCGAGGACGGGCAGTACTTC.

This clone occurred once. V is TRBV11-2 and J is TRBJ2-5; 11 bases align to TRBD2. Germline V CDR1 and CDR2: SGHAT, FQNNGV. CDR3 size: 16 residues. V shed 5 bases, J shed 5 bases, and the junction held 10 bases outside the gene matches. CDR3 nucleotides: TGTGCCAGCAGCCGGGGACTAGCGGAGCGGGGGGAGACCCAGTACTTC. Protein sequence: CASSRGLAERGETQYF.

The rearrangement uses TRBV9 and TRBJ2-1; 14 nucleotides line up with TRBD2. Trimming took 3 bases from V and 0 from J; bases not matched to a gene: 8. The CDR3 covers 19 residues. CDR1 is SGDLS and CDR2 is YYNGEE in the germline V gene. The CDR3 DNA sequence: TGTGCCAGCAGCGACGGGACTAGCGGGAGAGAGAGCTCCTACAATGAGCAGTTCTTC. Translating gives CASSDGTSGRESSYNEQFF.

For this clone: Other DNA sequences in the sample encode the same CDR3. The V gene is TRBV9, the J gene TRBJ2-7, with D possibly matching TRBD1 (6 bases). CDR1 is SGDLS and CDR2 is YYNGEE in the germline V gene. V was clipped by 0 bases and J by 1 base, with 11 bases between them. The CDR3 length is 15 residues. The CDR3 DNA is TGTGCCAGCAGCGTAGACGGCACAGGGTCCTACGAGCAGTACTTC. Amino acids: CASSVDGTGSYEQYF.

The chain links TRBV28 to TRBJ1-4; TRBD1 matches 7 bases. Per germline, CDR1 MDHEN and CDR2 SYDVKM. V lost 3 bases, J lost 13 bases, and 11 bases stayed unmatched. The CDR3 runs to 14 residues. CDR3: CASSFYRGPEGLFF. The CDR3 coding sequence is TGTGCCAGCAGTTTTTACAGGGGCCCCGAGGGACTGTTTTTT. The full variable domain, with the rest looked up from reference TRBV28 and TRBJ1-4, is DVKVTQSSRYLVKRTGEKVFLECVQDMDHENMFWYRQDPGLGLRLIYFSYDVKMKEKGDIPEGYSVSREKKERFSLILESASTNQTSMYLCASSFYRGPEGLFFGSGTQLSVL.

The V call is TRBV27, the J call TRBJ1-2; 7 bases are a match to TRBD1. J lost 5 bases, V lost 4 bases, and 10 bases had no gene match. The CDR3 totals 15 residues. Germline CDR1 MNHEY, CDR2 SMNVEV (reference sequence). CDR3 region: CASSWHLGTEYGYTF. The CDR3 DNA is TGTGCCAGCAGTTGGCACCTCGGGACAGAGTATGGCTACACCTTC.

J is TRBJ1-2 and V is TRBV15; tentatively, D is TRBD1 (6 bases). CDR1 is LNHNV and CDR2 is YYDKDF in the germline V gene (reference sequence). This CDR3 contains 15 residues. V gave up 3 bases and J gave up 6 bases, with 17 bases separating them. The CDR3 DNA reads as TGTGCCACCAGCAGCCTCCCCCGGTCAGGGGATGGCTACACCTTC. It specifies CATSSLPRSGDGYTF.

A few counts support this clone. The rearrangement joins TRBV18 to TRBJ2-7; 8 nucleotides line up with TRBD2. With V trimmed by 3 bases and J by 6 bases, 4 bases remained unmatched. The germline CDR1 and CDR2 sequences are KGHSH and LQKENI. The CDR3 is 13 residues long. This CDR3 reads CASSPREGGEQYF. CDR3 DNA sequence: TGTGCCAGCTCACCTCGGGAGGGAGGCGAGCAGTACTTC.

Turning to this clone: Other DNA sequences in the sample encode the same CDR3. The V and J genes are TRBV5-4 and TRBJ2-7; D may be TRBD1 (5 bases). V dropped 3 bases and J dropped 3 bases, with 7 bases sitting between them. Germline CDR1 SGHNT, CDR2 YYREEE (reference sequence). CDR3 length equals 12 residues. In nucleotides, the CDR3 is TGTGCCAGCAGCTCTGACAGCTACGAGCAGTACTTC. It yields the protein CASSSDSYEQYF.

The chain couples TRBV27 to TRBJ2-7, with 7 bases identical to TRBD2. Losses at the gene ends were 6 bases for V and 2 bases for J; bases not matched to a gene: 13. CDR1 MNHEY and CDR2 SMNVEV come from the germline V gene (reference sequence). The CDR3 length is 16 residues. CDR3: CASSLLSASGTYEQYF. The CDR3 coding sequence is TGTGCCAGCAGCCTGCTATCCGCTAGCGGAACCTACGAGCAGTACTTC.

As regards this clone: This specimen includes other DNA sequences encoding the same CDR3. CDR3 DNA sequence: TGCGCCAGCAGCCAAGTGGGGATCGAGACCCAGTACTTC. It codes for CASSQVGIETQYF. The gene calls are TRBV4-1 and TRBJ2-5, with no clear D. The V and J ends lost 1 base and 5 bases respectively, with 8 bases between them. Germline CDR1 reads MGHRA; CDR2 reads YSYEKL. This CDR3 is built from 13 residues.

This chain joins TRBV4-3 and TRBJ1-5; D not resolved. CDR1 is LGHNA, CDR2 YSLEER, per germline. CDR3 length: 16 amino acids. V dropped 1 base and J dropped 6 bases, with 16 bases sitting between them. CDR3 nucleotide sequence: TGCGCCAGCAGCCAAGCGACCACCCTCGACGGTCAGCCCCAGCATTTT. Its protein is CASSQATTLDGQPQHF.

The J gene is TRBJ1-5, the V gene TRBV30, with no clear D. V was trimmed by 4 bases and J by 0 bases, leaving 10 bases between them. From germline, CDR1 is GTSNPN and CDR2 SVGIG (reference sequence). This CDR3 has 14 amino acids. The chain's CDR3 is CAWKAVDSNQPQHF. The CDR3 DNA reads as TGTGCCTGGAAGGCGGTTGATAGCAATCAGCCCCAGCATTTT.

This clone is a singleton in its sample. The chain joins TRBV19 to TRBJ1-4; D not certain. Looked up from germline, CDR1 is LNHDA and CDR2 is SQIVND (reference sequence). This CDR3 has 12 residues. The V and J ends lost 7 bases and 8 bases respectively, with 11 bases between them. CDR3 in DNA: TGTGCCAGTAAAACAGCCTCCGAAAAACTGTTTTTT. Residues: CASKTASEKLFF.